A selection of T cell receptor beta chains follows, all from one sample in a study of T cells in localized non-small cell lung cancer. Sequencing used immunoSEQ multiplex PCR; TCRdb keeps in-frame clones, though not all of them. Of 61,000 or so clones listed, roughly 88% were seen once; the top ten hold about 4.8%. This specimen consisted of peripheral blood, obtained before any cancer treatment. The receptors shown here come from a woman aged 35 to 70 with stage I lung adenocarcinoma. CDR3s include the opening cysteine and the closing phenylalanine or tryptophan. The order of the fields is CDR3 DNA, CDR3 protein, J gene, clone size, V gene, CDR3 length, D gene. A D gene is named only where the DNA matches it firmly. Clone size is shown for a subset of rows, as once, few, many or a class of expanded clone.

CDR3nt: TGTGCCAGCAGTCGCGACAGGGATAATTCACCCCTCCACTTT
CDR3aa: CASSRDRDNSPLHF
j_gene: TRBJ1-6
abundance: .
v_gene: TRBV25-1
len: 14
d_gene: TRBD1

CDR3nt: TGTGCCAGCATCGATTCCGGGACAGGGTTGGAAGCTTTCTTT
CDR3aa: CASIDSGTGLEAFF
j_gene: TRBJ1-1
abundance: .
v_gene: TRBV6-6
len: 14
d_gene: TRBD1

CDR3nt: TGTGCCAGCAGTTATAAAGGAAATGAAAAACTGTTTTTT
CDR3aa: CASSYKGNEKLFF
j_gene: TRBJ1-4
abundance: once
v_gene: TRBV5-4
len: 13
d_gene: .

CDR3nt: TGTGCCAGCAGCCCTCGGGGAGCGGGGGTCTCCTACGAGCAGTACTTC
CDR3aa: CASSPRGAGVSYEQYF
j_gene: TRBJ2-7
abundance: .
v_gene: TRBV9
len: 16
d_gene: TRBD2

CDR3nt: TGTGCCAGCAGCCTGGGACAGTCGAACACTGAAGCTTTCTTT
CDR3aa: CASSLGQSNTEAFF
j_gene: TRBJ1-1
abundance: once
v_gene: TRBV7-9
len: 14
d_gene: TRBD1

CDR3nt: TGTGCCAGCAGTTTTCTTGGGGGGAGCTACAATGAGCAGTTCTTC
CDR3aa: CASSFLGGSYNEQFF
j_gene: TRBJ2-1
abundance: .
v_gene: TRBV27
len: 15
d_gene: .

CDR3nt: TGTGCCAGCAGCCCCCTGGCGGGGACAGATACGCAGTATTTT
CDR3aa: CASSPLAGTDTQYF
j_gene: TRBJ2-3
abundance: .
v_gene: TRBV6-6
len: 14
d_gene: .

CDR3nt: TGTGCCATCAGTGATTCAGACAGGGGCAATCAGCCCCAGCATTTT
CDR3aa: CAISDSDRGNQPQHF
j_gene: TRBJ1-5
abundance: few
v_gene: TRBV10-3
len: 15
d_gene: TRBD1

CDR3nt: TGTGCCAGTAGTATAGGACTATTTGAAAAGACCCAGTACTTC
CDR3aa: CASSIGLFEKTQYF
j_gene: TRBJ2-5
abundance: .
v_gene: TRBV19
len: 14
d_gene: .

CDR3nt: TGTGCCAGCAGTGGGGGCGTTAGCTCTGGAAACACCATATATTTT
CDR3aa: CASSGGVSSGNTIYF
j_gene: TRBJ1-3
abundance: .
v_gene: TRBV6-1
len: 15
d_gene: .

CDR3nt: TGTGCCAGCATCGAGGACAGGGACCGTGGCTACACCTTC
CDR3aa: CASIEDRDRGYTF
j_gene: TRBJ1-2
abundance: .
v_gene: TRBV6-1
len: 13
d_gene: TRBD1

CDR3nt: TGTGCCAGCAGTCGCCCCCCAGGCTACGAGCAGTACTTC
CDR3aa: CASSRPPGYEQYF
j_gene: TRBJ2-7
abundance: .
v_gene: TRBV28
len: 13
d_gene: .

CDR3nt: TGTGCCAGCAGCCTCAGAGGCTCGGATTCACCCCTCCACTTT
CDR3aa: CASSLRGSDSPLHF
j_gene: TRBJ1-6
abundance: .
v_gene: TRBV9
len: 14
d_gene: .

CDR3nt: TGTGCCTGGGGACAGGGAAGGGACCAGCCCCAGCATTTT
CDR3aa: CAWGQGRDQPQHF
j_gene: TRBJ1-5
abundance: .
v_gene: TRBV30
len: 13
d_gene: TRBD1

CDR3nt: TGTGCCAGCAGCTTGGGACATACGCCCTACGAGCAGTACTTC
CDR3aa: CASSLGHTPYEQYF
j_gene: TRBJ2-7
abundance: .
v_gene: TRBV5-6
len: 14
d_gene: .

CDR3nt: TGCGCCAGCAGTGAACCGGGGCGCACAGATACGCAGTATTTT
CDR3aa: CASSEPGRTDTQYF
j_gene: TRBJ2-3
abundance: .
v_gene: TRBV10-1
len: 14
d_gene: .